This T cell receptor beta chain was recorded in a study of T cell repertoires in cytomegalovirus infection. Study summary: Public TCR beta signatures indicated both CMV infection and matching HLA type.

The V end was cut by 4 bases, the J end by 0 bases, with 13 bases between. CDR3 length: 15 residues. Looked up from germline, CDR1 is SGHNT and CDR2 is YENEEA. Study results and limitations: HLA-C-restricted TCR beta clonotypes specific for CMV led the ex vivo response.

This clonotype turned up a few times. The antigen is undetermined. MiXCR, run by TCRdb on the reads, gives a single entry per CDR3 protein. The repertoire holds 200,000 to 300,000 distinct CDR3 sequences, with less than 9.5% as singletons. J is TRBJ2-7 and V is TRBV11-3; D not resolved. The specimen sequenced was PBMCs. This TCR was recovered from a human donor in good health (CMV status not recorded). Some clones in this sample may be carry-over from other donors' samples. The CDR3 DNA reads as TGTGCCAGCAGCTCCGGACCCGAAAGCTCCTACGAGCAGTACTTC. This translates into CASSSGPESSYEQYF.